This entry is about one TCR beta chain. No antigen is known for it. This entry is derived from a study of beta chain features in type 1 diabetes. V lost 5 bases and J lost 5, with 15 bases in between. The CDR3 is 14 amino acids. Germline V gene lookup returns CDR1 MDHEN and CDR2 SYDVKM. Expressed TCRB transcripts were sequenced because the entire RNA isolate underwent reverse transcription. The repertoire was sequenced with immunoSEQ multiplex PCR; TCRdb's copy has only in-frame clones and lacks some. The sample has more than 100,000 clones, roughly 28% seen once. The study's findings and limits: Individuals with type 1 diabetes displayed fewer insertions and more deletions at VDJ junctions. Naive, central memory and regulatory TCRB repertoires appeared more similar among patients than healthy donors. Within each of all four CD4+ subsets, Type 1 diabetes patients had TCRB CDR3s that were moderately but significantly shorter.

Sequenced input: central memory CD4+ T cells from blood. This sequence originates from a woman under 30 with type 1 diabetes. This chain joins TRBV28 and TRBJ2-5, with a possible D match to TRBD2 (6 bases). CDR3 loop: CASSHSGGRETQYF. The CDR3 nucleotides are TGTGCCAGCAGTCACAGTGGGGGGAGGGAGACCCAGTACTTC.